These 24 T cell receptor beta chains originate from one sample sequenced in a study of T cell responses to AZD1222 COVID-19 vaccine. The table came from immunoSEQ multiplex PCR; TCRdb's copy has only in-frame clones and leaves some out. The data hold more than 150,000 clones, with roughly nine tenths observed a single time. Sequenced material: peripheral blood, taken 28 days after the second AZD1222 dose. These receptors were taken from an adult who received the AZD1222 COVID-19 vaccine.

V usage is TRBV10-1 and J usage is TRBJ2-3; TRBD1 aligns across 8 bases. The CDR3 extends over 17 amino acids. V shed 0 bases, J shed 5 bases, and the junction held 10 bases outside the gene matches. CDR1 and CDR2 (germline): WNHNN, SYGVQD (reference sequence). The CDR3 sequence: CASSESRTRGRVDTQYF. The CDR3 bases are TGCGCCAGCAGTGAGTCGAGAACCAGGGGGCGCGTAGATACGCAGTATTTT.

The chain recombines TRBV30 with TRBJ1-3, with D tentatively TRBD1 (5 bases). CDR3 size: 15 residues. Looked up from germline, CDR1 is GTSNPN and CDR2 is SVGIG (reference sequence). V dropped 0 bases and J dropped 0 bases, with 9 bases sitting between them. For the CDR3, the DNA is TGTGCCTGGAGTGTAGACAGTTACTCTGGAAACACCATATATTTT. Protein: CAWSVDSYSGNTIYF.

CDR3 DNA sequence: TGCGCCAGCAGCTTGTTAGCGGGCCAACTGGGGAATGAGCAGTTCTTC. Its protein product is CASSLLAGQLGNEQFF. This sequence joins TRBV5-1 and TRBJ2-1; 7 nucleotides line up with TRBD2. Trimming took 1 base from V and 7 from J; bases not matched to a gene: 11. CDR3 length: 16 residues. Germline V gene sequence: CDR1 SGHRS, CDR2 YFSETQ.

This chain links TRBV28 with TRBJ1-6; no clear D. There are 15 residues in the CDR3. CDR1 MDHEN and CDR2 SYDVKM come from the germline V gene. V dropped 1 base and J dropped 5 bases, with 9 bases sitting between them. CDR3 protein: CASSLSGWDNSPLHF. Here the CDR3 DNA reads TGTGCCAGCAGTTTATCGGGATGGGATAATTCACCCCTCCACTTT.

The chain has TRBV6-5 and TRBJ2-1, with no clear D. This CDR3 region has 12 residues. Trimming stripped 6 bases from V and 5 bases from J, with 8 bases between. Germline V gives CDR1 MNHEY, CDR2 SVGAGI. The CDR3 DNA reads as TGTGCCAGCAGAGAGGTCCACAATGAGCAGTTCTTC. This gives the protein CASREVHNEQFF.

The chain uses TRBV11-2 and TRBJ2-5; the D gene could be TRBD1 or TRBD2 (5 bases each). Germline V gene lookup returns CDR1 SGHAT and CDR2 FQNNGV. This CDR3 is built from 15 residues. V lost 1 base to trimming and J lost 3 bases, with 12 bases between them. This CDR3 reads CASSLGAMGEETQYF. The CDR3 DNA reads as TGTGCCAGCAGCTTAGGGGCTATGGGGGAAGAGACCCAGTACTTC.

This clone was counted a single time. The V call is TRBV27, the J call TRBJ1-6, with 7 bases that match TRBD1. The CDR3 is 13 amino acids. CDR1 is MNHEY and CDR2 is SMNVEV in the germline V gene (reference sequence). After removal of 8 bases from V and 7 bases from J, the junction contained 5 bases not matched to a gene. The CDR3 protein is CASRTGGNSPLHF. In DNA, the CDR3 is TGTGCCAGCCGGACAGGAGGGAATTCACCCCTCCACTTT.

CDR3 DNA: TGTGCCAGCAGTAAGGGGAGGAACACTGAAGCTTTCTTT. Translation gives CASSKGRNTEAFF. The chain links TRBV9 to TRBJ1-1, with D possibly TRBD1 on 5 matching bases. Germline V gene lookup returns CDR1 SGDLS and CDR2 YYNGEE. This CDR3 region has 13 residues. The V end lost 5 bases, the J end lost 1 base, and 9 bases lay between the germline ends.

This chain connects TRBV2 to TRBJ2-1, with 8 bases identical to TRBD1. The trim removed 7 bases at V and 3 bases at J, leaving 5 bases unmatched. The CDR3 runs to 14 residues. Germline CDR1 and CDR2: SNHLY and FYNNEI. The CDR3 DNA is TGTGCCAGCAAGGTTACAGGGGGCTACAATGAGCAGTTCTTC. As protein: CASKVTGGYNEQFF. Filled out from reference TRBV2 and TRBJ2-1, the complete variable domain reads EPEVTQTPSHQVTQMGQEVILRCVPISNHLYFYWYRQILGQKVEFLVSFYNNEISEKSEIFDDQFSVERPDGSNFTLKIRSTKLEDSAMYFCASKVTGGYNEQFFGPGTRLTVL.

The chain recombines TRBV30 with TRBJ1-5; 7 nucleotides agree with TRBD1. With 4 bases clipped from V and 6 bases from J, the junction kept 6 bases outside the gene matches. The CDR3 is 13 residues long. Germline assignment: CDR1 GTSNPN and CDR2 SVGIG (reference sequence). Written as DNA, the CDR3 is TGTGCCTGGACAGGGGGGCAGGGTCAGCCCCAGCATTTT. Its protein is CAWTGGQGQPQHF.

The chain has TRBV3-1 (or the pseudogene TRBV3-2) and TRBJ2-1; no clear D. Germline lookup yields CDR1 LGHDT and CDR2 YNNKEL (reference sequence). Trimming left V 4 bases short and J 7 bases short, with 11 bases between. This CDR3 region has 13 residues. The CDR3, as DNA: TGTGCCAGCAGCCCTGTCCTGGGGAATGAGCAGTTCTTC. Protein: CASSPVLGNEQFF.

This clone was counted once. V gene TRBV24-1 combines with J gene TRBJ1-2; D is possibly TRBD1 (6 bases). V lost 4 bases and J 4 bases, leaving 12 bases between the germline ends. Germline CDR1 is KGHDR and CDR2 is SFDVKD. The CDR3 runs 14 residues. CDR3 DNA: TGTGCCACCAGTGAGGAAGGGGGTGGCTATGGCTACACCTTC. The encoded protein is CATSEEGGGYGYTF.

This clone was seen a single time. The chain recombines TRBV6-2 or TRBV6-3 with TRBJ1-5; D is uncertain. Looked up from germline, CDR1 is MNHEY and CDR2 is SVGEGT. CDR3 length: 14 amino acids. The V and J ends lost 2 bases and 1 base respectively, with 6 bases between them. The DNA for the CDR3 is TGTGCCAGCAGTTACCAGTCCAGCAATCAGCCCCAGCATTTT. Translation gives CASSYQSSNQPQHF.

The rearrangement joins TRBV20-1 to TRBJ1-2, with a tentative D call TRBD1 (5 bases). The germline gives CDR1 DFQATT, CDR2 SNEGSKA (reference sequence). Trimming removed 3 bases from V and 2 bases from J, with 7 bases in between. The CDR3 runs to 12 residues. The CDR3 loop reads CSASRQNYGYTF. The DNA of the CDR3 is TGCAGTGCTAGTAGACAGAACTATGGCTACACCTTC.

This chain uses TRBV19 with TRBJ2-1; D call uncertain. The length of the CDR3 is 15 residues. Trimming took off 1 base at V and 0 bases at J, with 7 bases between the two ends. The germline CDR1 and CDR2 sequences are LNHDA and SQIVND (reference sequence). The chain's CDR3 is CASSIAESSYNEQFF. The CDR3 DNA sequence: TGTGCCAGTAGTATAGCGGAGAGCTCCTACAATGAGCAGTTCTTC.

This sequence joins TRBV9 and TRBJ1-1; D remains ambiguous. The V end was cut by 4 bases, the J end by 0 bases, with 10 bases between. Germline V gene sequence: CDR1 SGDLS, CDR2 YYNGEE. CDR3 length equals 14 residues. The CDR3 DNA is TGTGCCAGCAGCCCAGACGGCATGAACACTGAAGCTTTCTTT. This encodes CASSPDGMNTEAFF.

V is TRBV19 and J is TRBJ1-5; D is uncertain. The CDR3 is 19 amino acids. Germline V gene sequence: CDR1 LNHDA, CDR2 SQIVND (reference sequence). Trimming left V 7 bases short and J 3 bases short, with 28 bases between. DNA of the CDR3: TGTGCCAGTACCGGCCCTACTCCGGGCCGCGAATATCACAATCAGCCCCAGCATTTT. The encoded protein is CASTGPTPGREYHNQPQHF.

This sequence joins TRBV15 and TRBJ1-5; D is possibly TRBD1 (6 bases). V was shortened by 0 bases and J by 7 bases, with 13 bases between the two germline ends. The V gene's germline CDR1 is LNHNV and CDR2 YYDKDF (reference sequence). CDR3 length equals 15 residues. Here the CDR3 DNA reads TGTGCCACCAGCAGAGATCTAGGGGGGTCCCAGCCCCAGCATTTT. Translation gives CATSRDLGGSQPQHF.

The chain combines TRBV19 with TRBJ1-2, with 9 bases identical to TRBD1. Germline CDR1 reads LNHDA; CDR2 reads SQIVND (reference sequence). This CDR3 has 16 amino acids. J gave up 7 bases and V 5 bases, and 14 bases lay outside the gene matches. This chain's CDR3 is CASSLRTGVVIGGYTF. CDR3 sequence (DNA): TGTGCCAGTAGTCTGAGGACAGGGGTTGTTATTGGTGGCTACACCTTC.

The chain links TRBV6-5 to TRBJ1-6, with unresolved D. This CDR3 is 13 amino acids long. The germline V gene encodes CDR1 MNHEY and CDR2 SVGAGI. The V and J ends lost 7 bases and 9 bases respectively, with 13 bases between them. CDR3 sequence (DNA): TGTGCCAGCATCCCGGGTAAAGGTTCACCCCTCCACTTT. Protein sequence: CASIPGKGSPLHF.

V usage is TRBV11-3 and J usage is TRBJ1-1; D is possibly TRBD1 (5 bases). CDR3 size: 15 residues. Germline loops: CDR1 SGHNT, CDR2 YENEEA. The ends were cut back, 1 base at V and 0 bases at J, with 9 bases in the middle. This CDR3 is CASSLGGALNTEAFF. CDR3 in DNA: TGTGCCAGCAGCTTAGGCGGGGCCTTGAACACTGAAGCTTTCTTT.

The chain employs TRBV6-5 and TRBJ2-3; possible D gene TRBD2, 6 bases. Germline CDR1 MNHEY, CDR2 SVGAGI. V gave up 2 bases and J gave up 2 bases, with 14 bases separating them. The CDR3 sequence is 16 residues long. The CDR3 is CASSYARLGVTDTQYF. CDR3 bases: TGTGCCAGCAGTTACGCAAGACTAGGGGTCACAGATACGCAGTATTTT.

Only one count was recorded for this clone. The V call is TRBV6-1, the J call TRBJ1-2; D is perhaps TRBD1 (5 bases). CDR1 and CDR2 from the germline V gene are MNHNS and SASEGT. The CDR3 totals 16 residues. Trimming removed 1 base from V and 4 bases from J, with 16 bases in between. The CDR3 sequence is CASSEVGNGGGYGYTF. The DNA for the CDR3 is TGTGCCAGCAGTGAAGTAGGAAACGGGGGAGGCTATGGCTACACCTTC.

The chain combines TRBV2 with TRBJ2-1, with D possibly TRBD2 on 8 matching bases. Trimming cost V 4 bases and J 4 bases, with 26 bases left between them. Germline V lookup: CDR1 SNHLY, CDR2 FYNNEI. The CDR3 sequence is 19 residues long. The CDR3 loop reads CASSGRQGRVAGTYNEQFF. The CDR3 DNA follows: TGTGCCAGCAGTGGGCGACAGGGCCGGGTAGCGGGGACGTACAATGAGCAGTTCTTC. Full variable domain (rest looked up from reference TRBV2 and TRBJ2-1): EPEVTQTPSHQVTQMGQEVILRCVPISNHLYFYWYRQILGQKVEFLVSFYNNEISEKSEIFDDQFSVERPDGSNFTLKIRSTKLEDSAMYFCASSGRQGRVAGTYNEQFFGPGTRLTVL.